This entry lists 32 T cell receptor beta chains sequenced from one sample in a study of T cell changes during pregnancy in multiple sclerosis. Data came from immunoSEQ multiplex PCR; TCRdb stores just in-frame clones and leaves some out. This table holds tens of thousands of clones, around 93% found once. The material sequenced was CD4+ T cells from peripheral blood mononuclear cells, taken before pregnancy. The receptors come from a female donor with multiple sclerosis, enrolled in a pregnancy study.

This CDR3 reads CASSFRRGTETQYF. CDR3 DNA sequence: TGTGCCAGCAGTTTTCGCAGAGGAACGGAGACCCAGTACTTC. The chain joins TRBV28 to TRBJ2-5; D gene uncertain. The CDR3 totals 14 residues. Germline assignment: CDR1 MDHEN and CDR2 SYDVKM. V lost 3 bases and J lost 5, with 13 bases in between. Based on the CDR3 plus reference TRBV28 and TRBJ2-5, the full variable domain is DVKVTQSSRYLVKRTGEKVFLECVQDMDHENMFWYRQDPGLGLRLIYFSYDVKMKEKGDIPEGYSVSREKKERFSLILESASTNQTSMYLCASSFRRGTETQYFGPGTRLLVL.

The rearrangement joins TRBV18 to TRBJ2-1, with 7 bases fitting TRBD2. With V trimmed by 6 bases and J by 8 bases, 16 bases remained unmatched. From germline, CDR1 is KGHSH and CDR2 LQKENI. This CDR3 has 16 amino acids. The CDR3 protein is CASSLRQVSGNDEQFF. CDR3 in DNA: TGTGCCAGCTCGCTGCGACAAGTCAGCGGGAACGATGAGCAGTTCTTC.

The rearrangement uses TRBV19 and TRBJ1-4, with D maybe TRBD1 (6 bases). CDR3 length equals 16 residues. V lost 0 bases, J lost 0 bases, and 8 bases lay in between. From germline, CDR1 is LNHDA and CDR2 SQIVND (reference sequence). CDR3: CASSIERTATNEKLFF. In DNA, the CDR3 is TGTGCCAGTAGTATAGAGCGGACAGCAACTAATGAAAAACTGTTTTTT.

The chain couples TRBV10-3 to TRBJ1-1, with 11 bases that match TRBD1. The CDR3 has 15 amino acids. CDR1 is ENHRY, CDR2 SYGVKD, per germline. The V gene end was trimmed by 2 bases and the J gene end by 4 bases; junction bases not matched to a gene: 3. The CDR3: CAISERGTGGTEAFF. The CDR3 DNA follows: TGTGCCATCAGTGAGAGGGGGACAGGGGGCACTGAAGCTTTCTTT.

V and J are TRBV29-1 and TRBJ1-2; perhaps TRBD1 as D (5 bases). Germline CDR1 is SQVTM and CDR2 is ANQGSEA. Trimming removed 5 bases at V and 6 bases at J, with 13 bases between. The CDR3 has 12 amino acids. CDR3 sequence reads: CSVQGETDGYTF. CDR3 in DNA: TGCAGCGTTCAAGGGGAGACGGATGGCTACACCTTC.

The V gene is TRBV29-1, the J gene TRBJ1-1; 7 bases fit TRBD1. V trimming: 4 bases; J trimming: 0 bases; junction bases outside the gene matches: 5. This CDR3 comprises 14 residues. The germline CDR1 and CDR2 sequences are SQVTM and ANQGSEA. CDR3: CSVVGDSLNTEAFF. For the CDR3, the DNA is TGCAGCGTTGTTGGGGACAGCCTGAACACTGAAGCTTTCTTT.

This rearrangement joins TRBV19 to TRBJ2-1; TRBD2 is a possible D gene (6 bases). The CDR3 runs 13 residues. Trimming left V 5 bases short and J 10 bases short, with 15 bases between. CDR1 LNHDA and CDR2 SQIVND come from the germline V gene (reference sequence). DNA of the CDR3: TGTGCCAGTAGTCCTGGACTATGGGGAGAGCAGTTCTTC. Residues: CASSPGLWGEQFF.

The genes are TRBV19 and TRBJ2-3; 8 nucleotides align to TRBD2. Germline assignment: CDR1 LNHDA and CDR2 SQIVND (reference sequence). CDR3 length: 19 amino acids. V trimming: 1 base; J trimming: 1 base; junction bases outside the gene matches: 13. The CDR3, as DNA: TGTGCCAGTAGTATAGCCAGGGGACTAGGGGGAGGGGGCACAGATACGCAGTATTTT. Its translation is CASSIARGLGGGGTDTQYF.

The chain carries TRBV7-3 and TRBJ2-2; TRBD1 might be the D (5 bases). Deletions cut 2 bases from V and 7 bases from J, with 20 bases between. The germline V gene encodes CDR1 SGHTA and CDR2 FQGTGA. CDR3 size: 17 residues. This CDR3 is CASSLVGGASKHGELFF. The DNA for the CDR3 is TGTGCCAGCAGCTTAGTTGGTGGGGCCAGTAAGCACGGGGAGCTGTTTTTT.

The CDR3 bases are TGTGCCAGCAGTTACCGGACTAGCGGGACCTACGAGCAGTACTTC. Translating gives CASSYRTSGTYEQYF. The chain employs TRBV6-5 and TRBJ2-7; 12 nucleotides match TRBD2. This CDR3 region has 15 residues. The trim removed 2 bases at V and 2 bases at J, leaving 1 base unmatched. The germline V gene encodes CDR1 MNHEY and CDR2 SVGAGI.

The J gene is TRBJ2-4, the V gene TRBV2, with 13 bases lining up with TRBD2. Germline V lookup: CDR1 SNHLY, CDR2 FYNNEI. J was trimmed by 9 bases and V by 7 bases; bases with no gene match: 12. CDR3 length equals 16 residues. The CDR3 DNA follows: TGTGCCAGCACCCGGACTAGCGGGAGTCGGGAGGCCATTCAGTACTTC. Translated, it gives CASTRTSGSREAIQYF.

The chain links TRBV14 to TRBJ1-2, with D hard to call. This CDR3 is 13 amino acids long. V was trimmed by 2 bases and J by 6 bases, leaving 10 bases between them. CDR1 SGHDN and CDR2 FVKESK come from the germline V gene. CDR3 in amino acids: CASSQWGVDGYTF. The CDR3 bases are TGTGCCAGCAGCCAATGGGGAGTAGATGGCTACACCTTC.

V gene TRBV4-3 combines with J gene TRBJ2-1; 7 bases align to TRBD1. This CDR3 has 15 amino acids. V gave up 0 bases and J gave up 10 bases; unmatched junction bases: 9. Germline V gives CDR1 LGHNA, CDR2 YSLEER. The CDR3 region has the DNA TGCGCCAGCAGCCAAGATTTAGGACAGGCACGCGAGCAGTTCTTC. It is translated as CASSQDLGQAREQFF.

The chain carries TRBV28 and TRBJ2-5; D call uncertain. The CDR3 runs to 12 residues. Germline V gives CDR1 MDHEN, CDR2 SYDVKM. Trimming took 5 bases from V and 2 from J, leaving 6 bases between them. CDR3 protein: CASSEVQETQYF. The CDR3 nucleotides read TGTGCCAGCAGTGAGGTACAAGAGACCCAGTACTTC.

The V call is TRBV9, the J call TRBJ2-5, with TRBD2 identical over 9 bases. In germline, CDR1 is SGDLS, CDR2 YYNGEE. The CDR3 is 15 residues long. J lost 4 bases, V lost 3 bases, and 7 bases had no gene match. DNA of the CDR3: TGTGCCAGCAGCGAGACCCCACTAGCGGGAGAGACCCAGTACTTC. It translates to CASSETPLAGETQYF.

V gene TRBV11-2 combines with J gene TRBJ2-3; 10 bases align to TRBD2. V gave up 0 bases and J gave up 2 bases; unmatched junction bases: 8. The CDR3 length is 18 residues. CDR1 SGHAT and CDR2 FQNNGV come from the germline V gene. CDR3 sequence reads: CASSLDWSLAGATDTQYF. CDR3 in DNA: TGTGCCAGCAGCTTAGATTGGTCCCTAGCGGGAGCCACAGATACGCAGTATTTT. The full variable domain, its missing parts supplied by reference TRBV11-2 and TRBJ2-3, is EAGVAQSPRYKIIEKRQSVAFWCNPISGHATLYWYQQILGQGPKLLIQFQNNGVVDDSQLPKDRFSAERLKGVDSTLKIQPAKLEDSAVYLCASSLDWSLAGATDTQYFGPGTRLTVL.

This clone was found once. The genes are TRBV7-9 and TRBJ1-1; the D is unclear. Germline-derived CDR1 and CDR2 are SEHNR and FQNEAQ (reference sequence). The CDR3 length is 13 residues. Trimming removed 1 base from V and 8 bases from J, with 11 bases in between. The CDR3 here is CASSLGISREAFF. The CDR3 bases are TGTGCCAGCAGCTTAGGGATATCTAGGGAAGCTTTCTTT. Full variable domain (rest looked up from reference TRBV7-9 and TRBJ1-1): DTGVSQNPRHKITKRGQNVTFRCDPISEHNRLYWYRQTLGQGPEFLTYFQNEAQLEKSRLLSDRFSAERPKGSFSTLEIQRTEQGDSAMYLCASSLGISREAFFGQGTRLTVV.

The rearrangement uses TRBV6-5 and TRBJ1-5; possibly TRBD1 for D (5 bases). This CDR3 contains 12 residues. The V and J ends lost 0 bases and 11 bases respectively, with 8 bases between them. CDR1 is MNHEY and CDR2 is SVGAGI in the germline V gene. The CDR3 here is CASSYSGGAQHF. CDR3 nucleotide sequence: TGTGCCAGCAGTTACTCGGGAGGGGCCCAGCATTTT.

The chain uses TRBV10-3 and TRBJ1-2; D remains ambiguous. Deletions cut 3 bases from V and 4 bases from J, with 9 bases between. Germline values: CDR1 ENHRY, CDR2 SYGVKD. The CDR3 sequence is 13 residues long. The CDR3 is CAISDGEVYGYTF. CDR3 bases: TGTGCCATCAGTGATGGGGAGGTCTATGGCTACACCTTC.

CDR3 in amino acids: CASSSSGAYNEQFF. CDR3 DNA sequence: TGTGCCAGCAGCTCTAGCGGGGCCTACAATGAGCAGTTCTTC. V and J are TRBV7-2 and TRBJ2-1; 9 bases agree with TRBD2. The CDR3 extends over 14 amino acids. The V gene end was trimmed by 4 bases and the J gene end by 2 bases; junction bases not matched to a gene: 0. Germline V lookup: CDR1 SGHTA, CDR2 FQGNSA. The full variable domain, completed using reference TRBV7-2 and TRBJ2-1, is GAGVSQSPSNKVTEKGKDVELRCDPISGHTALYWYRQSLGQGLEFLIYFQGNSAPDKSGLPSDRFSAERTGGSVSTLTIQRTQQEDSAVYLCASSSSGAYNEQFFGPGTRLTVL.

By sample share, this clone is medium-sized. This chain connects TRBV4-2 to TRBJ1-5; D gene uncertain. The CDR3 covers 18 residues. V lost 0 bases and J lost 3, with 18 bases in between. The germline CDR1 and CDR2 sequences are LGHNA and YNFKEQ. The CDR3 reads CASSQEVRGFSDNQPQHF. The CDR3 DNA sequence: TGTGCCAGCAGCCAAGAGGTTCGAGGGTTCAGTGACAATCAGCCCCAGCATTTT.

This clone was picked up one time. The DNA for the CDR3 is TGTGCCAGTAGTAAAACAGGGCGCGCCTATGGCTACACCTTC. It codes for CASSKTGRAYGYTF. This chain connects TRBV19 to TRBJ1-2, with D perhaps TRBD1 (6 bases). There are 14 residues in the CDR3. V lost 4 bases and J 4 bases, leaving 13 bases between the germline ends. The germline V gene has CDR1 LNHDA and CDR2 SQIVND (reference sequence).

The V call is TRBV27, the J call TRBJ2-2, with TRBD2 matching over 8 bases. From germline, CDR1 is MNHEY and CDR2 SMNVEV (reference sequence). The V and J ends lost 3 bases and 1 base, in that order; junction bases with no gene match: 10. This CDR3 region has 18 residues. CDR3 loop: CASSFRRPSGLNTGELFF. CDR3 DNA sequence: TGTGCCAGCAGTTTTAGGAGACCTAGCGGGCTGAACACCGGGGAGCTGTTTTTT.

The chain links TRBV7-9 to TRBJ1-1, with unresolved D. From germline, CDR1 is SEHNR and CDR2 FQNEAQ (reference sequence). V was trimmed by 5 bases and J by 5 bases, leaving 15 bases between them. The CDR3 sequence is 14 residues long. The CDR3 bases are TGTGCCAGCAGCCCCGTTGGCCCGAGGACTGAAGCTTTCTTT. This sequence encodes CASSPVGPRTEAFF.

This clone has more than one count but fewer than ten. This chain connects TRBV7-6 to TRBJ1-1; D perhaps matches TRBD1 (5 bases). The CDR3 loop spans 13 amino acids. Germline V gene sequence: CDR1 SGHVS, CDR2 FNYEAQ. V lost 1 base to trimming and J lost 4 bases, with 7 bases between them. Here the CDR3 reads CASSLGGVTEAFF. The DNA for the CDR3 is TGTGCCAGCAGCTTAGGGGGGGTCACTGAAGCTTTCTTT.

The V call is TRBV27, the J call TRBJ2-1; TRBD2 matches 8 bases. The V and J ends lost 4 bases and 6 bases, in that order; junction bases with no gene match: 2. This CDR3 has 13 amino acids. The germline V gene has CDR1 MNHEY and CDR2 SMNVEV (reference sequence). CDR3 loop: CASSSGLGNEQFF. CDR3 DNA: TGTGCCAGCAGTTCGGGACTAGGCAATGAGCAGTTCTTC.

This rearrangement joins TRBV6-5 to TRBJ2-1; 10 bases map to TRBD2. Germline CDR1 is MNHEY and CDR2 is SVGAGI. This CDR3 comprises 15 residues. The junction had 0 bases not matched to a gene; V was cut back by 2 bases and J by 2 bases. The CDR3 here is CASSYGTSAYNEQFF. CDR3 nucleotides: TGTGCCAGCAGTTACGGGACTAGCGCCTACAATGAGCAGTTCTTC.

The rearrangement links TRBV7-2 to TRBJ2-1; tentative D call: TRBD1 (6 bases). Germline V gene data show CDR1 as SGHTA and CDR2 as FQGNSA. Trimming removed 1 base from V and 8 bases from J, with 15 bases in between. This CDR3 is built from 15 residues. CDR3 sequence (DNA): TGTGCCAGCAGCTTAGTGGCAGGGGCAAGAGATGAGCAGTTCTTC. Its protein is CASSLVAGARDEQFF.

The V gene is TRBV9, the J gene TRBJ2-3, with 8 positions matching TRBD1. Germline trimming cut 4 bases from V and 8 bases from J; bases unmatched to any gene: 12. Germline V gene sequence: CDR1 SGDLS, CDR2 YYNGEE. The CDR3 is 15 amino acids. The CDR3 spells CASSRQRQGLGTQYF. CDR3 nucleotide sequence: TGTGCCAGCAGCCGCCAACGACAGGGGCTTGGTACGCAGTATTTT.

V usage is TRBV28 and J usage is TRBJ1-3, with D tentatively TRBD1 (5 bases). CDR1 is MDHEN, CDR2 SYDVKM, per germline. Trimming took 6 bases from V and 0 from J, leaving 12 bases between them. The CDR3 consists of 15 residues. In DNA, the CDR3 is TGTGCCAGCAGCAGACAGTTACTCTCTGGAAACACCATATATTTT. As protein: CASSRQLLSGNTIYF.

This rearrangement joins TRBV13 to TRBJ2-1; TRBD2 agrees at 7 bases. Losses at the gene ends were 0 bases for V and 8 bases for J; bases not matched to a gene: 7. CDR1 and CDR2 (germline): PRHDT, FYEKMQ (reference sequence). The CDR3 runs to 15 residues. As DNA, the CDR3 is TGTGCCAGCAGCTTAGGGGGGAGGGCCTCGGATGAGCAGTTCTTC. This translates into CASSLGGRASDEQFF. Supplemented by reference TRBV13 and TRBJ2-1, the full variable domain reads AAGVIQSPRHLIKEKRETATLKCYPIPRHDTVYWYQQGPGQDPQFLISFYEKMQSDKGSIPDRFSAQQFSDYHSELNMSSLELGDSALYFCASSLGGRASDEQFFGPGTRLTVL.

J is TRBJ2-5 and V is TRBV5-4; 13 bases are shared with TRBD2. J gave up 6 bases and V 4 bases, and 12 bases lay outside the gene matches. CDR3 length: 17 residues. CDR1 is SGHNT, CDR2 YYREEE, per germline (reference sequence). The CDR3 protein is CASSLPTSGRAMKTQYF. Written as DNA, the CDR3 is TGTGCCAGCAGCCTCCCTACTAGCGGGAGGGCCATGAAGACCCAGTACTTC.